The rows below give T cell receptor beta chains drawn from one sample of a study of cytomegalovirus exposure and HLA in healthy donors. The repertoire was sequenced with immunoSEQ multiplex PCR; TCRdb's copy has only in-frame clones and lacks some. The sample yields tens of thousands of clones, 73% seen once. The sample taken for sequencing was PBMCs. These receptors all stem from a man between 45 and 60 years old in good health and CMV-seronegative. CDR3s include the opening cysteine and the closing phenylalanine or tryptophan. A D gene is named only where the DNA matches it firmly. The size of a clone is reported for some rows only, either as once, few or many, or as a class for expanded clones.

d_call: NA; clone_size: NA; v_call: TRBV2; j_call: TRBJ2-7; cdr3_aa: CASRKDRSSTYEQYF; cdr3_nt: TGTGCCAGCAGGAAAGACAGAAGCTCTACCTACGAGCAGTACTTC
d_call: TRBD1; clone_size: NA; v_call: TRBV11-2; j_call: TRBJ1-1; cdr3_aa: CASSRDRAWTEAFF; cdr3_nt: TGTGCCAGCAGCCGGGACAGGGCATGGACTGAAGCTTTCTTT
d_call: TRBD1; clone_size: NA; v_call: TRBV15; j_call: TRBJ2-2; cdr3_aa: CATSRDQPGQGYRRGNTGELFF; cdr3_nt: TGTGCCACCAGCAGAGATCAACCGGGACAGGGTTACAGAAGGGGGAACACCGGGGAGCTGTTTTTT
d_call: TRBD2; clone_size: NA; v_call: TRBV10-2; j_call: TRBJ2-3; cdr3_aa: CASGSRASGGADTQYF; cdr3_nt: TGCGCCAGCGGGTCTCGGGCTAGCGGGGGTGCAGATACGCAGTATTTT
d_call: TRBD1; clone_size: NA; v_call: TRBV30; j_call: TRBJ1-2; cdr3_aa: CAWSQGLRGQGNGYTF; cdr3_nt: TGTGCCTGGAGTCAAGGACTCCGTGGACAGGGTAATGGCTACACCTTC
d_call: TRBD1; clone_size: NA; v_call: TRBV5-1; j_call: TRBJ1-2; cdr3_aa: CASSLATGGAQGYTF; cdr3_nt: TGCGCCAGCAGCTTGGCCACAGGGGGCGCCCAGGGCTACACCTTC
d_call: NA; clone_size: NA; v_call: TRBV27; j_call: TRBJ2-7; cdr3_aa: CASSLSWGRSYEQYF; cdr3_nt: TGTGCCAGCAGTTTATCTTGGGGCCGCTCGTACGAGCAGTACTTC
d_call: NA; clone_size: NA; v_call: TRBV2; j_call: TRBJ1-1; cdr3_aa: CASLLGGREAAFF; cdr3_nt: TGTGCCAGCCTCCTCGGGGGGAGGGAGGCGGCTTTCTTT
d_call: TRBD1; clone_size: once; v_call: TRBV6-5; j_call: TRBJ2-5; cdr3_aa: CASRMTGGGETQYF; cdr3_nt: TGTGCCAGCAGGATGACAGGGGGCGGGGAGACCCAGTACTTC
d_call: TRBD1; clone_size: NA; v_call: TRBV5-1; j_call: TRBJ2-7; cdr3_aa: CASRTGDEQYF; cdr3_nt: TGCGCCAGCCGGACAGGAGACGAGCAGTACTTC
d_call: TRBD2; clone_size: NA; v_call: TRBV10-3; j_call: TRBJ2-7; cdr3_aa: CAISQGLAGYEQYF; cdr3_nt: TGTGCCATCAGCCAGGGACTAGCGGGGTACGAGCAGTACTTC
d_call: NA; clone_size: NA; v_call: TRBV19; j_call: TRBJ1-6; cdr3_aa: CASSRATTGVDSPLHF; cdr3_nt: TGTGCCAGTAGTAGAGCCACGACCGGGGTGGATTCACCCCTCCACTTT
d_call: TRBD1; clone_size: NA; v_call: TRBV19; j_call: TRBJ1-1; cdr3_aa: CASSIGGQGFPLSEAFF; cdr3_nt: TGTGCCAGTAGTATCGGGGGACAGGGCTTCCCCCTTTCCGAAGCTTTCTTT
d_call: NA; clone_size: NA; v_call: TRBV7-6; j_call: TRBJ2-7; cdr3_aa: CASSLRTGARLGEQYF; cdr3_nt: TGTGCCAGCAGCCTGCGGACGGGAGCCCGCCTAGGAGAGCAGTACTTC
d_call: NA; clone_size: medium-sized; v_call: TRBV6-5; j_call: TRBJ2-2; cdr3_aa: CASSYEIALSTGELFF; cdr3_nt: TGTGCCAGCAGTTACGAGATAGCCCTTAGCACCGGGGAGCTGTTTTTT
d_call: NA; clone_size: few; v_call: TRBV2; j_call: TRBJ2-3; cdr3_aa: CASSQRDFRTDTQYF; cdr3_nt: TGTGCCAGCAGTCAAAGGGACTTCCGCACAGATACGCAGTATTTT
d_call: NA; clone_size: NA; v_call: TRBV27; j_call: TRBJ2-7; cdr3_aa: CASSPTTPPYEQYF; cdr3_nt: TGCGCCAGCAGTCCTACCACCCCCCCCTACGAGCAGTACTTC
d_call: NA; clone_size: few; v_call: TRBV11-2; j_call: TRBJ1-1; cdr3_aa: CASSSRTEMNTEAFF; cdr3_nt: TGTGCCAGCAGCTCCAGAACAGAAATGAACACTGAAGCTTTCTTT
d_call: NA; clone_size: NA; v_call: TRBV9; j_call: TRBJ2-5; cdr3_aa: CASSVSGLETQYF; cdr3_nt: TGTGCCAGCAGCGTATCGGGTTTAGAGACCCAGTACTTC
d_call: NA; clone_size: many; v_call: TRBV6-1; j_call: TRBJ1-6; cdr3_aa: CASSEVAGVSPLHF; cdr3_nt: TGTGCCAGCAGTGAAGTGGCAGGGGTATCACCCCTCCACTTT
d_call: TRBD2; clone_size: NA; v_call: TRBV28; j_call: TRBJ2-3; cdr3_aa: CASSWTTSGGPPATQYF; cdr3_nt: TGTGCCAGCAGTTGGACGACTAGCGGGGGGCCGCCCGCCACGCAGTATTTT
d_call: NA; clone_size: once; v_call: TRBV9; j_call: TRBJ2-1; cdr3_aa: CASSVDGQINEQFF; cdr3_nt: TGTGCCAGCAGCGTAGATGGACAGATCAATGAGCAGTTCTTC
d_call: NA; clone_size: few; v_call: TRBV5-8; j_call: TRBJ2-5; cdr3_aa: CASSLWGLQETQYF; cdr3_nt: TGTGCCAGCAGCTTGTGGGGGCTCCAAGAGACCCAGTACTTC
d_call: TRBD1; clone_size: once; v_call: TRBV9; j_call: TRBJ2-7; cdr3_aa: CASSASLGGTGGDEQYF; cdr3_nt: TGTGCCAGCAGCGCTTCCCTAGGTGGGACAGGGGGGGACGAGCAGTACTTC
d_call: TRBD2; clone_size: few; v_call: TRBV6-1; j_call: TRBJ2-7; cdr3_aa: CASSITSGGRDEQYF; cdr3_nt: TGTGCCAGCAGTATAACTAGCGGGGGGAGAGACGAGCAGTACTTC
d_call: TRBD1; clone_size: NA; v_call: TRBV9; j_call: TRBJ1-5; cdr3_aa: CASSVGTGLRQPQHF; cdr3_nt: TGTGCCAGCAGCGTAGGGACAGGGTTGCGGCAGCCCCAGCATTTT
d_call: TRBD1; clone_size: NA; v_call: TRBV19; j_call: TRBJ2-7; cdr3_aa: CASSPRQGYSYEQYF; cdr3_nt: TGTGCCAGTAGTCCCCGACAGGGTTATTCCTACGAGCAGTACTTC
d_call: TRBD1; clone_size: NA; v_call: TRBV15; j_call: TRBJ1-5; cdr3_aa: CATSRGDRGNQPQHF; cdr3_nt: TGTGCCACCAGCAGAGGGGACAGGGGGAATCAGCCCCAGCATTTT
d_call: NA; clone_size: NA; v_call: TRBV5-1; j_call: TRBJ1-2; cdr3_aa: CASNPGLFLSNYGYTF; cdr3_nt: TGCGCCAGTAACCCGGGATTGTTTTTATCTAACTATGGCTACACCTTC
d_call: TRBD2; clone_size: NA; v_call: TRBV5-1; j_call: TRBJ2-5; cdr3_aa: CASSSRPGLGKETQYF; cdr3_nt: TGCGCCAGCAGCTCGAGGCCGGGACTAGGAAAAGAGACCCAGTACTTC
d_call: NA; clone_size: NA; v_call: TRBV5-6; j_call: TRBJ2-7; cdr3_aa: CASSLAVLGQSSYEQYF; cdr3_nt: TGTGCCAGCAGCTTGGCCGTTTTAGGACAGAGCTCCTACGAGCAGTACTTC
d_call: NA; clone_size: NA; v_call: TRBV5-4; j_call: TRBJ1-5; cdr3_aa: CASSPGGRDQPQHF; cdr3_nt: TGTGCCAGCAGCCCGGGGGGCAGAGATCAGCCCCAGCATTTT
d_call: NA; clone_size: once; v_call: TRBV19; j_call: TRBJ1-2; cdr3_aa: CASTQGGTGSYGYTF; cdr3_nt: TGTGCCAGTACCCAAGGGGGAACTGGTTCCTATGGCTACACCTTC
d_call: NA; clone_size: few; v_call: TRBV6-5; j_call: TRBJ1-2; cdr3_aa: CASSRSTEATNGYTF; cdr3_nt: TGTGCCAGCAGTCGATCAACAGAGGCGACTAATGGCTACACCTTC
d_call: TRBD1; clone_size: NA; v_call: TRBV25-1; j_call: TRBJ1-1; cdr3_aa: CATGTGGTEAFF; cdr3_nt: TGTGCCACCGGGACAGGGGGCACTGAAGCTTTCTTT
d_call: NA; clone_size: NA; v_call: TRBV6-1; j_call: TRBJ2-5; cdr3_aa: CASSEIQGGVRETQYF; cdr3_nt: TGTGCCAGCAGTGAAATCCAGGGGGGCGTACGAGAGACCCAGTACTTC
d_call: NA; clone_size: NA; v_call: TRBV6-1; j_call: TRBJ1-4; cdr3_aa: CASSGHVRDEKLFF; cdr3_nt: TGTGCCAGCAGTGGCCACGTGCGGGATGAAAAACTGTTTTTT
d_call: TRBD1; clone_size: NA; v_call: TRBV7-7; j_call: TRBJ2-5; cdr3_aa: CASSADRGEWETQYF; cdr3_nt: TGTGCTAGCAGCGCCGACAGGGGGGAGTGGGAGACCCAGTACTTC
d_call: TRBD2; clone_size: NA; v_call: TRBV30; j_call: TRBJ2-7; cdr3_aa: CAWGLAGGSSYEQYF; cdr3_nt: TGTGCCTGGGGGCTAGCGGGGGGAAGCTCCTACGAGCAGTACTTC
d_call: TRBD1; clone_size: NA; v_call: TRBV11-2; j_call: TRBJ1-1; cdr3_aa: CASSFGGTVWSTEAFF; cdr3_nt: TGTGCCAGCAGCTTCGGAGGGACAGTTTGGTCCACTGAAGCTTTCTTT
d_call: NA; clone_size: NA; v_call: TRBV10-3; j_call: TRBJ1-1; cdr3_aa: CAISVRLGDEAFF; cdr3_nt: TGTGCCATCAGTGTTAGATTGGGCGATGAAGCTTTCTTT
d_call: NA; clone_size: NA; v_call: TRBV29-1; j_call: TRBJ1-2; cdr3_aa: CSVERFGSVYYGYTF; cdr3_nt: TGCAGCGTTGAAAGGTTTGGCAGCGTATACTATGGCTACACCTTC
d_call: NA; clone_size: NA; v_call: TRBV5-1; j_call: TRBJ1-1; cdr3_aa: CASSFDGRVGGNTGAFF; cdr3_nt: TGCGCCAGCAGCTTTGACGGCAGGGTTGGGGGGAACACTGGAGCTTTCTTT
d_call: TRBD1; clone_size: NA; v_call: TRBV7-3; j_call: TRBJ2-7; cdr3_aa: CASTPRTGRTYEQYF; cdr3_nt: TGTGCCAGCACACCCCGGACAGGACGAACCTACGAGCAGTACTTC
d_call: NA; clone_size: NA; v_call: TRBV6-5; j_call: TRBJ2-2; cdr3_aa: CASKPTHNTGELFF; cdr3_nt: TGTGCCAGCAAACCTACCCACAACACCGGGGAGCTGTTTTTT